One sample yielded the 13 T cell receptor beta chains listed below, sequenced in a study of cytomegalovirus exposure and HLA in healthy donors. PCR employed 60 Vbeta and 13 Jbeta primers. The data were produced by immunoSEQ multiplex PCR, yet TCRdb's version contains in-frame clones alone and is incomplete. The sample includes some 63,000 clones, about 80% of them seen just once. Input material: PBMCs. The receptors here all came from a woman between 35 and 50 years old in good health and CMV-seronegative.

The genes are TRBV19 and TRBJ2-1, with 8 positions matching TRBD2. The CDR3 contains 16 residues. Germline CDR1 reads LNHDA; CDR2 reads SQIVND (reference sequence). The V and J ends lost 4 bases and 0 bases, in that order; junction bases with no gene match: 5. CDR3 coding DNA: TGTGCCAGTAGTACCCTCAGCGGGAGCTCCTACAATGAGCAGTTCTTC. This codes for CASSTLSGSSYNEQFF.

The rearrangement joins TRBV28 to TRBJ2-1; TRBD1 matches 8 bases. Losses at the gene ends were 9 bases for V and 5 bases for J; bases not matched to a gene: 6. This CDR3 spans 13 amino acids. CDR1 MDHEN and CDR2 SYDVKM come from the germline V gene. The CDR3 here is CASRTGLNNEQFF. The CDR3 region has the DNA TGTGCCAGTCGGACAGGGTTAAACAATGAGCAGTTCTTC.

This clone was counted once. The CDR3 DNA reads as TGTGCCGGCTGGGACAGGGTGCGATTTCAGCCCCAGCATTTT. It yields the protein CAGWDRVRFQPQHF. The genes are TRBV28 and TRBJ1-5, with TRBD1 identical over 9 bases. Germline V gene lookup returns CDR1 MDHEN and CDR2 SYDVKM. Trimming removed 11 bases from V and 6 bases from J; junction bases left unmatched: 11. The CDR3 is 14 amino acids.

Here the CDR3 DNA reads TGTGCCATCAGTCCCGGGATACCCAAAAACATTCAGTACTTC. This codes for CAISPGIPKNIQYF. The V call is TRBV10-3, the J call TRBJ2-4; D is possibly TRBD2 (5 bases). This CDR3 is 14 amino acids long. The germline V and J ends were trimmed by 5 bases and 2 bases, with 10 bases remaining between them. The germline CDR1 and CDR2 sequences are ENHRY and SYGVKD.

This clone has only one observation. The V gene is TRBV28, the J gene TRBJ2-3; 7 bases fit TRBD2. The V and J ends lost 5 bases and 2 bases, in that order; junction bases with no gene match: 7. Germline CDR1 MDHEN, CDR2 SYDVKM. The CDR3 length is 15 residues. This CDR3 is CASSLAGAPTDTQYF. CDR3 coding DNA: TGTGCCAGCAGTCTCGCGGGAGCCCCCACAGATACGCAGTATTTT.

The genes are TRBV4-2 and TRBJ2-3; D call uncertain. This CDR3 contains 16 residues. Germline CDR1 reads LGHNA; CDR2 reads YNFKEQ. The ends were cut back, 0 bases at V and 2 bases at J, with 12 bases in the middle. The CDR3 nucleotides read TGTGCCAGCAGCCAAGATCCAAGAGGCACCACAGATACGCAGTATTTT. Translation gives CASSQDPRGTTDTQYF.

The chain uses TRBV6-1 and TRBJ2-1; D remains ambiguous. Germline CDR1 MNHNS, CDR2 SASEGT. This CDR3 contains 14 residues. V lost 0 bases and J 6 bases, leaving 9 bases between the germline ends. CDR3 DNA: TGTGCCAGCAGTGAAGCGGCCCACCGCAATGAGCAGTTCTTC. Protein sequence: CASSEAAHRNEQFF.

The chain couples TRBV27 to TRBJ1-1, with TRBD1 as a possible D gene (5 bases). The V gene lost 4 bases and the J gene lost 0 bases, with 6 bases spanning the gap. Germline loops: CDR1 MNHEY, CDR2 SMNVEV (reference sequence). This CDR3 comprises 13 residues. In nucleotides, the CDR3 is TGTGCCAGCAGTTCACAGGTGAACACTGAAGCTTTCTTT. Residues: CASSSQVNTEAFF.

The chain employs TRBV6-6 and TRBJ1-1, with a weak D call TRBD1 (5 bases). Trimming cost V 5 bases and J 8 bases, with 9 bases left between them. The CDR3 length is 11 residues. Germline V gene sequence: CDR1 MNHNY, CDR2 SVGAGI (reference sequence). CDR3 region: CASSPGSEAFF. The CDR3 region has the DNA TGTGCCAGCAGTCCAGGGTCGGAAGCTTTCTTT.

The V and J genes are TRBV2 and TRBJ2-4, with D possibly being TRBD2 (6 bases). CDR3 length equals 13 residues. Germline V gene sequence: CDR1 SNHLY, CDR2 FYNNEI. V lost 3 bases, J lost 7 bases, and 10 bases lay in between. The CDR3 spells CASSEGGWNIQYF. In nucleotides, the CDR3 is TGTGCCAGCAGTGAGGGGGGTTGGAACATTCAGTACTTC.

The rearrangement uses TRBV9 and TRBJ1-5; no firm D call. CDR3 length: 14 amino acids. The germline CDR1 and CDR2 sequences are SGDLS and YYNGEE. V was shortened by 1 base and J by 2 bases, with 7 bases between the two germline ends. CDR3 sequence (DNA): TGTGCCAGCAGCGTATCCGGGGGCAATCAGCCCCAGCATTTT. Its translation is CASSVSGGNQPQHF.

This sequence joins TRBV14 and TRBJ2-2, with D possibly TRBD1 on 5 matching bases. Germline V lookup: CDR1 SGHDN, CDR2 FVKESK. The V end lost 0 bases, the J end lost 2 bases, and 13 bases lay between the germline ends. The CDR3 totals 17 residues. The CDR3 DNA reads TGTGCCAGCAGCCAAGACACAGGCGTCTTTAACACCGGGGAGCTGTTTTTT. Encoded protein: CASSQDTGVFNTGELFF.

The chain employs TRBV7-6 and TRBJ2-3; 12 bases match TRBD2. J lost 1 base, V lost 5 bases, and 13 bases had no gene match. The CDR3 has 19 amino acids. Germline V CDR1 and CDR2: SGHVS, FNYEAQ. CDR3 protein: CASSPVGLAGGPGTDTQYF. The CDR3 DNA reads TGTGCCAGCAGCCCAGTGGGGCTAGCGGGAGGGCCGGGCACAGATACGCAGTATTTT.